This T cell receptor (beta chain) derives from a study of shared clonotypes between healthy human individuals. Naive CD8 isolation took CD45RO-negative cells positively selected for CCR7 and excluded terminally differentiated effector memory CD45RA+ cells. Sequenced by immunoSEQ multiplex PCR; TCRdb stores in-frame clones only, minus some. The table records about 600,000 clones, nearly 98% of them present only once. V lost 3 bases and J lost 2; bases outside the gene matches: 6. The CDR3 runs to 16 residues. From germline, CDR1 is SGHRS and CDR2 YFSETQ. The J gene is TRBJ2-7, the V gene TRBV5-1, with 12 bases fitting TRBD1. Sequenced input: naive CD8+ T cells sorted from blood. This sequence originates from a man in his thirties or forties in good health. CDR3 nucleotides: TGCGCCAGCAGCTCGGGACAGGGGGCCGACGCCTACGAGCAGTACTTC. This codes for CASSSGQGADAYEQYF.